The clone carrying this TCR beta chain was seen once. The antigen remains undetermined. The split of CD4+ cells yielded CD45RA+ naive and CD45RA-negative memory subsets. V was trimmed by 4 bases and J by 0 bases, leaving 16 bases between them. CDR1 and CDR2 (germline): MNHEY, SMNVEV (reference sequence). This CDR3 is 17 amino acids long. These data come from a study of shared clonotypes between healthy human individuals. Study results and caveats: Read depth was anticipated to influence clonotype sharing among donors.

Each subset's genomic DNA was split evenly across several immunoSEQ plates. Per the study methods: Filtering differed for immunoSEQ, which gave only junction sequences without quality scores. TCRdb's table, derived via immunoSEQ multiplex PCR, lists solely in-frame clones and lacks some. For V, J and clone size, that table is used; D and trimming come from the DNA. The sample lists around 510,000 clones; 90% to 97% were seen once. Source material: naive CD4+ T cells sorted from blood. The sample's subset: CD45RA+ positively selected. This clonotype was obtained from a woman in her thirties in good health. V gene TRBV27 combines with J gene TRBJ1-5; the D is unclear. The CDR3 region has the DNA TGTGCCAGCAGTTCCTTGGAGGGATTCTATAGCAATCAGCCCCAGCATTTT. Translating gives CASSSLEGFYSNQPQHF.